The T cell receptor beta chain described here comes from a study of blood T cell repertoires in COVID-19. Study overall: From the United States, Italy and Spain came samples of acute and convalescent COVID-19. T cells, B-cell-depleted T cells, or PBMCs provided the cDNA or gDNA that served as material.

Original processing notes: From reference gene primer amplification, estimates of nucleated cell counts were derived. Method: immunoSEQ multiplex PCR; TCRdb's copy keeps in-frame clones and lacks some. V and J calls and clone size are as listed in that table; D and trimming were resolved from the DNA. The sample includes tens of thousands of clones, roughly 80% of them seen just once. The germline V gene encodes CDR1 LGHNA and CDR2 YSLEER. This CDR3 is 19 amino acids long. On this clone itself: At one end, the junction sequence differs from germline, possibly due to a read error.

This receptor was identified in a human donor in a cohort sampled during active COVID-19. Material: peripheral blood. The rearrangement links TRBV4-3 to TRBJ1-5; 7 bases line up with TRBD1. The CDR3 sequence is CTSSQGLGQVQSGDQPQHF. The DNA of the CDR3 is TGCACCAGCAGCCAAGGGCTAGGACAGGTCCAGTCCGGGGATCAGCCCCAGCATTTT.